This T cell receptor beta chain comes out of a study of response to subunit inactivated influenza vaccine. TCRdb used MiXCR to reprocess the RT-PCR reads, holding one entry per CDR3 protein. This table has approximately 700,000 distinct CDR3 sequences, approximately 15% appearing once. There are 14 residues in the CDR3. With 1 base removed from V and 10 bases from J, the gap between germline ends came to 17 bases. Per germline, CDR1 DFQATT and CDR2 SNEGSKA (reference sequence). The sample holds many counts of this clonotype. Its antigen remains unknown. Regarding the study as a whole: The authors suggested that few new T cells are recruited per seasonal influenza vaccination.

This sample comprised PBMCs from blood, obtained roughly 2 weeks before vaccination. This receptor was obtained from a man in his forties or fifties who received an inactivated influenza vaccine. J is TRBJ2-1 and V is TRBV20-1; D is undetermined. The CDR3 spells CSARGAVGIGEQFF. The DNA of the CDR3 is TGCAGTGCTAGAGGGGCAGTGGGCATCGGGGAGCAGTTCTTC.